This record concerns one T cell receptor beta chain sequence. Its antigen is not known. CDR1 KGHSH and CDR2 LQKENI come from the germline V gene. The J segment lost 7 bases and the V segment lost 3 bases, leaving 4 bases of the junction unmatched. This CDR3 has 15 amino acids. Relapse after autologous stem cell transplantation occurred in every patient, and brentuximab vedotin exposure varied. These data are taken from a study of PD-1 blockade in classical Hodgkin lymphoma. Study-wide points: Researchers reported that CD4+ TCR diversity, though not CD8+, rose significantly by C4D1.

Sequencing used immunoSEQ multiplex PCR; TCRdb keeps in-frame clones, though not all of them. Of fewer than 20,000 clones listed, 75% to 85% are singletons. Sequencing was performed on peripheral blood mononuclear cells (PBMCs), taken at baseline. The V gene is TRBV18, the J gene TRBJ2-1; 12 bases align to TRBD2. The source is a human donor with classical Hodgkin lymphoma. CDR3 amino acids: CASSPKTSGSNEQFF. DNA for the CDR3: TGTGCCAGCTCACCGAAGACTAGCGGGAGTAATGAGCAGTTCTTC. Full variable domain (rest looked up from reference TRBV18 and TRBJ2-1): NAGVMQNPRHLVRRRGQEARLRCSPMKGHSHVYWYRQLPEEGLKFMVYLQKENIIDESGMPKERFSAEFPKEGPSILRIQQVVRGDSAAYFCASSPKTSGSNEQFFGPGTRLTVL.